This paragraph covers one T cell receptor (beta chain) sequence. No antigen is known for it. The sample is drawn from a study of monozygotic twins with cystic fibrosis. Only in-frame clones appear in the TCRdb table, and some are missing; sequencing was by immunoSEQ multiplex PCR. This table holds roughly 29,000 clones, around 81% found once. Study observations and caveats: Age, concordance and disease severity did not associate with shared CDR3 numbers. Nucleotide-identical clonotype sharing was significantly higher within monozygotic CF twin pairs than between unrelated CF individuals. Clonality was generally low (median around 0.009), higher in the most severe patients.

With 6 bases removed from V and 6 bases from J, the gap between germline ends came to 12 bases. Per germline, CDR1 MNHEY and CDR2 SVGAGI. The CDR3 runs to 12 residues. The source is a girl aged 2-10 years with cystic fibrosis. The sequenced sample consisted of blood. The V gene is TRBV6-5, the J gene TRBJ2-7; no firm D call. CDR3 in DNA: TGTGCCAGCAGGCCAACCCACGGCGAGCAGTACTTC. Its translation is CASRPTHGEQYF.